A selection of T cell receptor beta chains follows, all from one sample in a study of blood T cells in healthy people across ages. A single record per CDR3 protein comes from TCRdb applying MiXCR to the 5' RACE reads. The table has 1 million to 1.2 million distinct CDR3 sequences, around two fifths seen once. Sequencing input: blood. The receptors were gathered from a man between 18 and 29 years old in good health. CDR3s include the opening cysteine and the closing phenylalanine or tryptophan. The order of the fields is J gene, V gene, clone size, D gene, CDR3 DNA, CDR3 protein. D genes are given only for firm matches. The size field is filled for only some rows; it gives once, few, many or a size class.

TRBJ2-1 | TRBV7-9 | few | NA | TGTGCCAGCAGCTGGACTGCGTGGCGCTACAATGAGCAGTTCTTC | CASSWTAWRYNEQFF
TRBJ1-1 | TRBV27 | NA | TRBD1 | TGTGCCAGCAGTCCCGACAGGGCCTCGCCTGAAGCTTTCTTT | CASSPDRASPEAFF
TRBJ2-3 | TRBV28 | NA | NA | TGTGCCAGCGGGACCACCCGATTCACAGATACGCAGTATTTT | CASGTTRFTDTQYF
TRBJ1-6 | TRBV7-9 | few | TRBD1 | TGTGCCAGCAGCCGAGGACAGGGTGAGAATTCACCCCTCCACTTT | CASSRGQGENSPLHF
TRBJ1-6 | TRBV25-1 | NA | TRBD1 | TGTGCCAGCAGGAGGGGGACAGAGCTCAGCTCCTATAATTCACCCCCCCACTTT | CASRRGTELSSYNSPPHF
TRBJ1-4 | TRBV4-1 | NA | TRBD1 | TGCGCCAGCAGCCAAGAGGCAGGGGGCTTAAGGAATGAAAAACTGTTTTTT | CASSQEAGGLRNEKLFF
TRBJ2-3 | TRBV6-5 | NA | NA | TGTGCCAGCAGAACCCACCAGGGCGCAGATACGCAGTATTTT | CASRTHQGADTQYF
TRBJ2-3 | TRBV11-1 | NA | NA | TGTGCCAGCAGCTTAGACATCCGGGCGACAGATACGCAGTATTTT | CASSLDIRATDTQYF
TRBJ1-2 | TRBV5-1 | NA | TRBD1 | TGCGCCGGCAGCCGGGGACAGGGGAATAACTATGGCTACACCTTC | CAGSRGQGNNYGYTF
TRBJ1-6 | TRBV6-1 | few | NA | TGTGCCAGCAGTGAAGCGCATGAGGATTCACCCCTCCACTTT | CASSEAHEDSPLHF
TRBJ2-1 | TRBV20-1 | few | TRBD1 | TGCAGTGCTAGGGCCGGGACAGGGGGTTTCGGTGAGCAGTTCTTC | CSARAGTGGFGEQFF
TRBJ1-2 | TRBV20-1 | NA | TRBD1 | TGCAGTGCCAGAGGCGGACAGGCGACCTATGGCTACACCTTC | CSARGGQATYGYTF
TRBJ2-7 | TRBV19 | NA | NA | TGTGCCAGTAGTCCGGGACAACGCCCGAACTACGAGCAGTACTTC | CASSPGQRPNYEQYF
TRBJ1-1 | TRBV20-1 | NA | NA | TGCAGTGCTAGAGAAGGAGGGAGGAACACTGAAGCTTTCTTT | CSAREGGRNTEAFF
TRBJ1-5 | TRBV2 | few | NA | TGTGCCAGCCTCGACAGCCCCAATCAGCCCCAGCATTTT | CASLDSPNQPQHF
TRBJ2-2 | TRBV27 | NA | TRBD1 | TGTGCCAGCAGTTTGGTCAGGGGGACCGGGGAGCTGTTTTTT | CASSLVRGTGELFF
TRBJ1-5 | TRBV6-2/TRBV6-3 | NA | TRBD1 | TGTGCCAGCAGCCCGATCGACAGGGGCCCTATGAAGCCCCAGCATTTT | CASSPIDRGPMKPQHF
TRBJ2-1 | TRBV6-5 | NA | TRBD2 | TGTGCCAGCAGTCCACTAGCGGGAGGGTTCAATGAGCAGTTCTTC | CASSPLAGGFNEQFF
TRBJ1-5 | TRBV4-2 | NA | TRBD1 | TGTGCCAGCAGCCAAGAGGGGACAGGTCTTGGGCCCCAGCATTTT | CASSQEGTGLGPQHF
TRBJ1-2 | TRBV3-1 | NA | NA | TGTGCCAGCAGCCAAAGAGGGAGGACTGCCTATGGCTACACCTTC | CASSQRGRTAYGYTF
TRBJ1-2 | TRBV30 | once | TRBD1 | TGTGCCTGGACTCCGCCGGGGACAGGGGGCTATGGCTACACCTTC | CAWTPPGTGGYGYTF
TRBJ2-5 | TRBV20-1 | NA | NA | TGCAGGGCTAGAGGGGGGCGAGAGACCCAGTACTTC | CRARGGRETQYF
TRBJ2-1 | TRBV12-3/TRBV12-4 | NA | NA | TGTGCCAGCAGTTTTCGTGGGGGGGGGCGGTCCTACAATGAGCAGTTCTTC | CASSFRGGGRSYNEQFF
TRBJ1-2 | TRBV20-1 | few | NA | TGCAGTGCCATCGGAGCCGGGAAGCGAAACTATGGCTACACCTTC | CSAIGAGKRNYGYTF
TRBJ2-5 | TRBV4-3 | few | TRBD1 | TGCGCCAGCAGCCTCTGGCTCGGACAGGTAGAGCAGTACTTC | CASSLWLGQVEQYF
TRBJ2-5 | TRBV20-1 | NA | NA | TGCAGTGCTAGAGTTCTGCCGCAGTCTTTGGAGACCCAGTACTTC | CSARVLPQSLETQYF
TRBJ1-2 | TRBV21-1 | few | NA | TGTGCCAGCAGCGACCGGGACAGGGGCCCGCTCTACTATGGCTACACCTTC | CASSDRDRGPLYYGYTF
TRBJ2-5 | TRBV2 | NA | NA | TGTGCCAGCAATATAGGAGGAAATCAAGAGACCCAGTACTTC | CASNIGGNQETQYF
TRBJ2-7 | TRBV20-1 | NA | TRBD2 | TGCAGTGCTAGAGGGACTAGGTCCTACGAGCAGTACTTC | CSARGTRSYEQYF
TRBJ1-4 | TRBV7-2 | NA | NA | TGTGCCAGCAGCTTAGGCATTGCGTCCGAGGGAGAAAAACTGTTTTTT | CASSLGIASEGEKLFF
TRBJ1-2 | TRBV4-3 | few | TRBD1 | TGCGCCAGCAGCCAAACCCCCGACAGGGCTCACACCTTC | CASSQTPDRAHTF
TRBJ2-5 | TRBV28 | NA | NA | TGTGCCAGCACCCCTCCAGGAGGGTTCCAAGAGACCCAGTACTTC | CASTPPGGFQETQYF
TRBJ2-5 | TRBV4-1 | NA | NA | TGCGCCAGCAGCCCCCGAGGAGGGCTAGCTAGAGAGACCCAGTACTTC | CASSPRGGLARETQYF
TRBJ1-4 | TRBV4-1 | NA | NA | TGCGCCAGCAGCCCCTCCGTCGGGAATACTAATGAAAAACTGTTTTTT | CASSPSVGNTNEKLFF